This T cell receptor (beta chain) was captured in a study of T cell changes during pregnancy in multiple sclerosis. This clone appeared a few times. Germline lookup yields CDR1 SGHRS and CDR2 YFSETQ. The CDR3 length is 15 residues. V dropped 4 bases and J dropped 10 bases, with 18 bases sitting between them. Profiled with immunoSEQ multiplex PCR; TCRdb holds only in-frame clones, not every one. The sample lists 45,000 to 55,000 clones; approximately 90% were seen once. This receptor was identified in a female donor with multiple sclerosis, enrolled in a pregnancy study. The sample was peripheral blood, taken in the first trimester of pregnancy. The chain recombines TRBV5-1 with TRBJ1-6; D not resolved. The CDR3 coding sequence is TGCGCCAGCAGCCCTCGCCGGGGAACGGGATCACCCCTCCACTTT. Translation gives CASSPRRGTGSPLHF. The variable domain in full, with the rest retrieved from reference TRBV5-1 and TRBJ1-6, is KAGVTQTPRYLIKTRGQQVTLSCSPISGHRSVSWYQQTPGQGLQFLFEYFSETQRNKGNFPGRFSGRQFSNSRSEMNVSTLELGDSALYLCASSPRRGTGSPLHFGNGTRLTVT.